Included here is one T cell receptor beta chain sequence, with context. This entry comes from a study of blood T cell repertoires in COVID-19. On the study more broadly: The United States, Italy and Spain supplied acute and convalescent COVID-19 samples. T cells, B-cell-depleted T cells, or PBMCs provided the cDNA or gDNA that served as material.

Germline CDR1 is MNHNS and CDR2 is SASEGT. This CDR3 has 17 amino acids. With 1 base clipped from V and 4 bases from J, the junction kept 11 bases outside the gene matches. In the original processing: For nucleated cells, counts were estimated from reference gene primer amplification. The table came from immunoSEQ multiplex PCR; TCRdb's copy has only in-frame clones and leaves some out. V, J and clone size are those of that table, while D and trimming were read from the DNA. In the table there are roughly 150,000 clones, about four fifths of which are singletons. The source is a woman in her 70s who had recovered from COVID-19. The rearrangement links TRBV6-1 to TRBJ2-7; 9 bases are shared with TRBD2. The sequenced material came from peripheral blood. The CDR3 region is CASSEGLPSGIVYEQYF. As DNA, the CDR3 is TGTGCCAGCAGTGAAGGTTTACCTAGCGGGATTGTGTACGAGCAGTACTTC.